This TCR beta chain was documented in a study of T cell responses to AZD1222 COVID-19 vaccine. General observations from the study: Mostly white British, mostly female donors; authors suggested clonal diversity may be underestimated. Distributed over spike, vaccine-associated CD4 TCRs predominated at 160-218 and 743-854. When two AZD1222 doses had been given, Spike-specific TCR breadth and depth rose.

The table came from immunoSEQ multiplex PCR; TCRdb's copy has only in-frame clones and leaves some out. The data hold about 94,000 clones, with approximately 91% observed a single time. Points on this clone: What it binds is unknown.

The V end was cut by 2 bases, the J end by 3 bases, with 10 bases between. CDR3 length equals 13 residues. Germline assignment: CDR1 GTSNPN and CDR2 SVGIG (reference sequence). This chain uses TRBV30 with TRBJ1-1; the D gene is possibly TRBD1 (5 bases). Sequencing used peripheral blood, obtained on day 0 of AZD1222 vaccination. This sequence originates from an adult in good health. DNA for the CDR3: TGTGCCTGGAGTCCCCAGGGTTACACTGAAGCTTTCTTT. This encodes CAWSPQGYTEAFF.